This is a list of T cell receptor beta chains from one sample in a study of long-term antiretroviral therapy in people with HIV. Sequencing used immunoSEQ multiplex PCR; TCRdb keeps in-frame clones, though not all of them. The table records about 28,000 clones, around 90% of them present only once. This sample comprised unsorted PBMCs, obtained 3.2 years before starting antiretroviral therapy. These receptors were collected from a man aged 50 to 60 with HIV. The CDR3 runs from the conserved cysteine through the conserved F or W. The D gene is left open where the match is weak. The listing skips clone size in some rows; elsewhere it reads once, few, many or a size class.

v_call	j_call	clone_size	d_call	cdr3_nt	cdr3_aa
TRBV6-6	TRBJ2-5	NA	TRBD1	TGTGCCAGCAGCCTGGACAGGGGGGGCGAGACCCAGTACTTC	CASSLDRGGETQYF
TRBV30	TRBJ2-7	NA	TRBD2	TGTGCCTGGAGGCCCAGCGGGAGTAGATACGAGCAGTACTTC	CAWRPSGSRYEQYF
TRBV2	TRBJ2-3	NA	NA	TGTGCCAGCAGTGAAGCCACACGCACAGATACGCAGTATTTT	CASSEATRTDTQYF
TRBV7-8	TRBJ2-3	NA	TRBD2	TGTGCCAGCAGCCAACTAGCGGGAAGCGCAAGAACAGATACGCAGTATTTT	CASSQLAGSARTDTQYF
TRBV29-1	TRBJ2-1	NA	NA	TGCAGCGCCTATTCGAACGGGGTTGAGCAGTTCTTC	CSAYSNGVEQFF
TRBV6-1	TRBJ1-5	NA	NA	TGTGCCAGCAGTGAAGGTTGGGGCTTTCAGCCCCAGCATTTT	CASSEGWGFQPQHF
TRBV11-3	TRBJ2-1	NA	NA	TGTGCCAGCAGCTCCTCTTCCTACAATGAGCAGTTCTTC	CASSSSSYNEQFF
TRBV6-4	TRBJ1-2	NA	NA	TGTGCCAGCAGCCTACCCGGGCGGAAACATGGCTACACCTTC	CASSLPGRKHGYTF
TRBV5-5	TRBJ2-5	NA	NA	TGTGCCAGCAGCTTAGAGGCTCCAATCCAAGAGACCCAGTACTTC	CASSLEAPIQETQYF
TRBV2	TRBJ1-3	once	TRBD1	TGTGCCAGCAGGGTTCTTGGGACAGGCGGAAACACCATATATTTT	CASRVLGTGGNTIYF
TRBV28	TRBJ1-2	NA	TRBD1	TGTGCCAGCAGTCTTTGGACAGGGGCCCACTATGGCTACACCTTC	CASSLWTGAHYGYTF
TRBV7-9	TRBJ2-2	NA	TRBD2	TGTGCCAGCAGCTTAGCAGCGGGAGCGGGCGGGGAGCTGTTTTTT	CASSLAAGAGGELFF
TRBV6-5	TRBJ2-7	NA	NA	TGTGCCAGCAGTTACTATCCGAGACGAAAGTGGGGCGAGCAGTACTTC	CASSYYPRRKWGEQYF
TRBV29-1	TRBJ2-7	once	NA	TGCAGCGTTGATAGTCAGGCGAGTTCCGAGCAGTACTTC	CSVDSQASSEQYF
TRBV7-9	TRBJ1-5	NA	NA	TGTGCCAGCAGCGGAACAGGGAATCAGCCCCAGCATTTT	CASSGTGNQPQHF
TRBV9	TRBJ2-3	NA	TRBD2	TGTGCCAGCAGCAGGACTAGCGGGGGAGAAGATACGCAGTATTTT	CASSRTSGGEDTQYF
TRBV5-8	TRBJ2-7	NA	NA	TGTGCCAGCAGAATGTCGGGGGTGGTGTACGAGCAGTACTTC	CASRMSGVVYEQYF
TRBV25-1	TRBJ2-7	NA	NA	TGTGCCAGCAGTGATGTGACAACCTACGAGCAGTACTTC	CASSDVTTYEQYF
TRBV2	TRBJ2-5	NA	TRBD2	TGTGCCACCACACTAGCGGGGGGGGGAGAAGAGACCCAGTACTTC	CATTLAGGGEETQYF
TRBV13	TRBJ2-7	NA	NA	TGTGCCAGCAGCTGGGGACTCAACTCCTACGAGCAGTACTTC	CASSWGLNSYEQYF
TRBV5-1	TRBJ1-1	NA	NA	TGCGCCAGCAGCTTGGCAGGTGGCGACACTGAAGCTTTCTTT	CASSLAGGDTEAFF
TRBV7-2	TRBJ2-3	NA	NA	TGTGCCAGCAGCTTAGCCGCAGCCACAGATACGCAGTATTTT	CASSLAAATDTQYF